Each of the 20 T cell receptor beta chains below was sequenced from the same sample in a study of blood T cell repertoires in COVID-19. TCRdb keeps only in-frame clones here, not all; method: immunoSEQ multiplex PCR. The repertoire includes more than 200,000 clones, 85% to 90% of them detected once, and about 2.5% sits in the top ten. Sequencing input: peripheral blood. Every receptor here comes from a man younger than 40 with COVID-19, enrolled during active disease.

V is TRBV5-1 and J is TRBJ2-3, with TRBD2 matching over 10 bases. The CDR3 covers 15 residues. The V and J ends lost 4 bases and 6 bases, in that order; junction bases with no gene match: 8. Germline CDR1 SGHRS, CDR2 YFSETQ. This CDR3 reads CASSLSSGGTDTQYF. The CDR3 nucleotides read TGCGCCAGCAGCCTCAGTAGCGGGGGGACGGATACGCAGTATTTT.

The V gene is TRBV6-5, the J gene TRBJ1-1; D is unclear. V lost 5 bases, J lost 0 bases, and 7 bases lay in between. This CDR3 comprises 13 residues. Germline V CDR1 and CDR2: MNHEY, SVGAGI. The CDR3 protein is CASSRVLNTEAFF. In nucleotides, the CDR3 is TGTGCCAGCAGTCGGGTGTTGAACACTGAAGCTTTCTTT.

The chain recombines TRBV7-3 with TRBJ2-1; the match to TRBD2 covers 7 bases. V lost 1 base to trimming and J lost 10 bases; unmatched junction nucleotides: 13. The CDR3 is 16 residues long. The germline V gene encodes CDR1 SGHTA and CDR2 FQGTGA. The CDR3 region is CASSLRLADFKREQFF. The CDR3 bases are TGTGCCAGCAGCTTAAGGCTAGCGGATTTCAAGAGGGAGCAGTTCTTC.

This clone appeared a single time. This rearrangement joins TRBV3-1 (or the pseudogene TRBV3-2) to TRBJ1-1; D ambiguous. Trimming took 1 base from V and 1 from J, leaving 7 bases between them. The CDR3 runs 14 residues. The germline gives CDR1 LGHDT, CDR2 YNNKEL (reference sequence). Here the CDR3 reads CASSQVVANTEAFF. CDR3 sequence (DNA): TGTGCCAGCAGCCAAGTAGTTGCGAACACTGAAGCTTTCTTT.

The sample holds one count of this clone. The chain uses TRBV29-1 and TRBJ2-2, with 7 bases matching TRBD1. The CDR3 is 17 amino acids. In germline, CDR1 is SQVTM, CDR2 ANQGSEA. V dropped 4 bases and J dropped 1; count of bases not matched to a gene: 12. The CDR3 loop reads CSVGRRDSHLNTGELFF. The CDR3 DNA reads TGCAGCGTTGGGCGCAGGGACAGCCACTTGAACACCGGGGAGCTGTTTTTT.

This chain uses TRBV4-2 with TRBJ2-1, with 7 bases lining up with TRBD2. Germline V CDR1 and CDR2: LGHNA, YNFKEQ. With V trimmed by 4 bases and J by 7 bases, 10 bases remained unmatched. CDR3 length: 15 amino acids. CDR3 in DNA: TGTGCCAGCAGCCGCCTACCGGGACTACAGAATGAGCAGTTCTTC. Its translation is CASSRLPGLQNEQFF.

In nucleotides, the CDR3 is TGTGCCAGCAGCATCGACAGGGATTTCTACGAGCAGTACTTC. It specifies CASSIDRDFYEQYF. The chain couples TRBV6-2 or TRBV6-3 to TRBJ2-7; TRBD1 matches 7 bases. Trimming cost V 6 bases and J 3 bases; bases outside gene matches: 8. The CDR3 spans 14 residues. The germline V gene has CDR1 MNHEY and CDR2 SVGEGT.

The chain links TRBV18 to TRBJ1-2, with D possibly being TRBD1 (6 bases). CDR1 and CDR2 (germline): KGHSH, LQKENI. Trimming pared 6 bases from V and 6 bases from J, leaving 20 bases between. There are 15 residues in the CDR3. CDR3 sequence: CASSRGGHPMDGYTF. CDR3 bases: TGTGCCAGCTCCCGGGGGGGACACCCCATGGATGGCTACACCTTC.

This chain joins TRBV10-3 and TRBJ1-1; D is ambiguous. Germline CDR1 is ENHRY and CDR2 is SYGVKD. CDR3 length equals 11 residues. V lost 6 bases and J 5 bases, leaving 7 bases between the germline ends. The CDR3 reads CAIRVQTEAFF. Here the CDR3 DNA reads TGTGCCATCAGGGTGCAGACTGAAGCTTTCTTT.

This clone was counted a single time. The chain joins TRBV7-9 to TRBJ2-2; no clear D. The V end was cut by 0 bases, the J end by 9 bases, with 8 bases between. The CDR3 totals 13 residues. Germline lookup yields CDR1 SEHNR and CDR2 FQNEAQ (reference sequence). Written as DNA, the CDR3 is TGTGCCAGCAGCTTAGCTATCAGTCGGGAGCTGTTTTTT. Translating gives CASSLAISRELFF.

The gene calls are TRBV27 and TRBJ2-7; 11 nucleotides line up with TRBD2. The germline V gene has CDR1 MNHEY and CDR2 SMNVEV (reference sequence). The trim removed 5 bases at V and 1 base at J, leaving 7 bases unmatched. The CDR3 covers 16 residues. The CDR3 DNA follows: TGTGCCAGCAGTGGGGATCTAGCGGGAGGTTCCTACGAGCAGTACTTC. It specifies CASSGDLAGGSYEQYF.

This rearrangement joins TRBV25-1 to TRBJ1-1; no firm D call. V was shortened by 3 bases and J by 1 base, with 9 bases between the two germline ends. This CDR3 is 14 amino acids long. The germline V gene has CDR1 MGHDK and CDR2 SYGVNS. CDR3 in DNA: TGTGCCAGCAGTGACCTAAATAGGAACACTGAAGCTTTCTTT. It yields the protein CASSDLNRNTEAFF.

The rearrangement uses TRBV2 and TRBJ2-1; 8 bases align to TRBD2. V lost 2 bases, J lost 15 bases, and 21 bases stayed unmatched. The CDR3 has 17 residues. The germline V gene encodes CDR1 SNHLY and CDR2 FYNNEI. CDR3 protein: CASSEYATASGLYEGFF. The CDR3 DNA sequence: TGTGCCAGCAGTGAATACGCAACGGCTAGCGGGCTCTACGAGGGGTTCTTC. The entire variable domain, with the rest obtained from reference TRBV2 and TRBJ2-1, is as follows: EPEVTQTPSHQVTQMGQEVILRCVPISNHLYFYWYRQILGQKVEFLVSFYNNEISEKSEIFDDQFSVERPDGSNFTLKIRSTKLEDSAMYFCASSEYATASGLYEGFFGPGTRLTVL.

The V and J genes are TRBV14 and TRBJ2-7, with 16 bases lining up with TRBD2. V trimming: 4 bases; J trimming: 5 bases; junction bases outside the gene matches: 5. CDR1 SGHDN and CDR2 FVKESK come from the germline V gene. The CDR3 runs to 16 residues. CDR3 nucleotides: TGTGCCAGCAGCCCGGGACTAGCGGGGGGGCAGAACGAGCAGTACTTC. It encodes CASSPGLAGGQNEQYF.

This clone was seen only a few times. The V and J genes are TRBV5-1 and TRBJ1-1; D is ambiguous. CDR1 is SGHRS, CDR2 YFSETQ, per germline. This CDR3 contains 12 residues. The V end lost 2 bases, the J end lost 1 base, and 3 bases lay between the germline ends. The CDR3 here is CASSFGNTEAFF. The DNA for the CDR3 is TGCGCCAGCAGCTTCGGGAACACTGAAGCTTTCTTT.

The chain has TRBV19 and TRBJ1-1, with 10 positions matching TRBD1. Trimming cost V 2 bases and J 5 bases; bases outside gene matches: 11. This CDR3 is 17 amino acids long. In germline, CDR1 is LNHDA, CDR2 SQIVND (reference sequence). The CDR3 DNA is TGTGCCAGTAGTATACCGGGACAGGGGAACGGGGGGACTGAAGCTTTCTTT. Protein product: CASSIPGQGNGGTEAFF. The variable domain in full, with the rest retrieved from reference TRBV19 and TRBJ1-1, is DGGITQSPKYLFRKEGQNVTLSCEQNLNHDAMYWYRQDPGQGLRLIYYSQIVNDFQKGDIAEGYSVSREKKESFPLTVTSAQKNPTAFYLCASSIPGQGNGGTEAFFGQGTRLTVV.

The chain uses TRBV5-1 and TRBJ2-7; 7 nucleotides line up with TRBD2. Germline lookup yields CDR1 SGHRS and CDR2 YFSETQ. Trimming removed 6 bases from V and 0 bases from J; junction bases left unmatched: 6. The CDR3 extends over 14 amino acids. CDR3 loop: CASTEGRVSYEQYF. The CDR3 DNA sequence: TGCGCCAGCACGGAGGGGAGGGTCTCCTACGAGCAGTACTTC.

This chain uses TRBV6-5 with TRBJ1-1, with D maybe TRBD1 (5 bases). V lost 2 bases and J 5 bases, leaving 12 bases between the germline ends. This CDR3 is built from 14 residues. Germline assignment: CDR1 MNHEY and CDR2 SVGAGI. In DNA form, the CDR3 reads TGTGCCAGCAGTTACGGGCAGGGAGGGACTGAAGCTTTCTTT. Amino acids: CASSYGQGGTEAFF.

This clone was found once. The gene calls are TRBV6-5 and TRBJ1-1; no clear D gene. Trimming cost V 2 bases and J 1 base, with 5 bases left between them. CDR1 is MNHEY, CDR2 SVGAGI, per germline. The CDR3 totals 13 residues. As DNA, the CDR3 is TGTGCCAGCAGTTACGCACAGAACACTGAAGCTTTCTTT. Translated: CASSYAQNTEAFF.

The chain joins TRBV2 to TRBJ1-5; weak D call: TRBD1 (5 bases). Germline V CDR1 and CDR2: SNHLY, FYNNEI. The CDR3 totals 13 residues. V was cut by 5 bases and J by 7 bases, with 12 bases left in between. CDR3 region: CASSILGGQPQHF. DNA for the CDR3: TGTGCCAGCAGTATACTGGGGGGACAGCCCCAGCATTTT.